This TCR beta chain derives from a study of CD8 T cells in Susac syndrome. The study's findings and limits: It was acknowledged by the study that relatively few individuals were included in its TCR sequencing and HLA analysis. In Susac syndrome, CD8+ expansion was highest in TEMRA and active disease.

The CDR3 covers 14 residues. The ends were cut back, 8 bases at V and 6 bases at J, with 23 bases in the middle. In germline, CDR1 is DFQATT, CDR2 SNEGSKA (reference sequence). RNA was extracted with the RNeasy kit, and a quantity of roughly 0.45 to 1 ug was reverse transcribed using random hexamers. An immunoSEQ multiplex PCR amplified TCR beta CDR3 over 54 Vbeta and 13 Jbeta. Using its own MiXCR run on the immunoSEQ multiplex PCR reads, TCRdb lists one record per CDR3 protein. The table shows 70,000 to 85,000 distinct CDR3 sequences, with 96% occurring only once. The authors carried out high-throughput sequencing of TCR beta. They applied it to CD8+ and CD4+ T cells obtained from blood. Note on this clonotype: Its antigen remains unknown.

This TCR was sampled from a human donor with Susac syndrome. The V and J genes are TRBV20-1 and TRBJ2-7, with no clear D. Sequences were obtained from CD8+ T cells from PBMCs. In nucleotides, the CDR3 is TGCAGTACCTCCCACCCCCCAAAACGAGGCGAGCAGTACTTC. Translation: CSTSHPPKRGEQYF.